Shown below are 3 T cell receptor beta chains from a single sample sequenced in a study of blood T cell repertoires in COVID-19. TCRdb's copy holds only in-frame clones and misses some; the assay was immunoSEQ multiplex PCR. The data show 84,000 or so clones, 75% to 80% seen once. The sample was peripheral blood. These receptors were collected from a man between 70 and 80 years old with COVID-19, enrolled during active disease.

This clone was found once. The chain employs TRBV6-5 and TRBJ1-1; TRBD1 is a possible D gene (6 bases). In germline, CDR1 is MNHEY, CDR2 SVGAGI. V lost 5 bases to trimming and J lost 3 bases, with 13 bases between them. CDR3 length: 14 residues. As DNA, the CDR3 is TGTGCCAGCAGTCAACAGGGCTCCTACACTGAAGCTTTCTTT. This encodes CASSQQGSYTEAFF.

The chain recombines TRBV5-6 with TRBJ1-2; D is unresolved. Per the germline V gene, CDR1 is SGHDT and CDR2 is YYEEEE. Trimming removed 1 base from V and 4 bases from J, with 11 bases in between. The CDR3 has 14 amino acids. DNA for the CDR3: TGTGCCAGCAGCTTGATCCGCCTCGGCTATGGCTACACCTTC. Amino acids: CASSLIRLGYGYTF. Looking up the rest from reference TRBV5-6 and TRBJ1-2 gives the full variable domain: DAGVTQSPTHLIKTRGQQVTLRCSPKSGHDTVSWYQQALGQGPQFIFQYYEEEERQRGNFPDRFSGHQFPNYSSELNVNALLLGDSALYLCASSLIRLGYGYTFGSGTRLTVV.

This clone showed up just once. This chain connects TRBV6-5 to TRBJ1-2; TRBD1 aligns across 8 bases. V trimming: 5 bases; J trimming: 8 bases; junction bases outside the gene matches: 13. Per germline, CDR1 MNHEY and CDR2 SVGAGI. The CDR3 spans 15 residues. CDR3 sequence reads: CASSRDRIRSSGYTF. CDR3 nucleotide sequence: TGTGCCAGCAGTAGGGACAGGATACGATCTAGCGGCTACACCTTC.